This record looks at one T cell receptor (beta chain) sequence and its context. The antigen remains unidentified. These data belong to a study of cytomegalovirus exposure and HLA in healthy donors. Germline CDR1 and CDR2: SNHLY and FYNNEI. The CDR3 sequence is 15 residues long. V gave up 6 bases and J gave up 0 bases; unmatched junction bases: 4. Primers: 60 Vbeta forward and 13 Jbeta reverse. Generated by immunoSEQ multiplex PCR, the TCRdb table keeps only in-frame clones and is missing some. The repertoire consists of about 150,000 clones, with about 80% occurring once and the leading ten covering less than 9%. Study-wide points: An analysis that came later showed most CMV-associated TCR beta chains appearing HLA-restricted.

Sequencing used PBMCs. The chain links TRBV2 to TRBJ2-7; 11 bases match TRBD2. The receptor was derived from a man younger than 45 in good health and CMV-seropositive. Here the CDR3 reads CASRLGTSGSYEQYF. The CDR3 DNA sequence: TGTGCCAGCAGATTGGGGACTAGCGGCTCCTACGAGCAGTACTTC.